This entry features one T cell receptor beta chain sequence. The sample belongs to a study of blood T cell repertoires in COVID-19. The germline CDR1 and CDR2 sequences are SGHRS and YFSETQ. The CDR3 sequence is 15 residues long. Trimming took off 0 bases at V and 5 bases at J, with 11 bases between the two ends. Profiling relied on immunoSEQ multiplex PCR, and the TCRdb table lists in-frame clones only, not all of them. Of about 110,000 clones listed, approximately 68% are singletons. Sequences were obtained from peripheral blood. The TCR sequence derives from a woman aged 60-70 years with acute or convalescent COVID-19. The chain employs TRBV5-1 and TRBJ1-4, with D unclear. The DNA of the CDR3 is TGCGCCAGCAGCTTGGCCGCGTCGGGAAATGAAAAACTGTTTTTT. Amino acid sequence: CASSLAASGNEKLFF. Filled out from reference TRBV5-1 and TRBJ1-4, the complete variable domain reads KAGVTQTPRYLIKTRGQQVTLSCSPISGHRSVSWYQQTPGQGLQFLFEYFSETQRNKGNFPGRFSGRQFSNSRSEMNVSTLELGDSALYLCASSLAASGNEKLFFGSGTQLSVL.